The 21 T cell receptor beta chains listed next were all sequenced from one sample in a study of response to subunit inactivated influenza vaccine. TCRdb used MiXCR to reprocess the RT-PCR reads, holding one entry per CDR3 protein. Found here are hundreds of thousands of distinct CDR3 sequences, over 9% of them singletons; the top ten hold approximately 11%. These data also formed part of another study, on T cells expressing NK-cell markers. From that paper: 5'RACE template switching with UMIs generated TCR beta cDNA.

The material sequenced was PBMCs from blood, taken on the day of vaccination. All receptors derive from a middle-aged man who received an inactivated influenza vaccine.

As to this clonotype: The junction and the germline gene differ at one end; a read error may be behind it. The chain carries TRBV9 and TRBJ2-5; 12 bases fit TRBD1. The CDR3 covers 17 residues. The germline CDR1 and CDR2 sequences are SGDLS and YYNGEE. CDR3 sequence reads: CASSETGTGGITGHSSF. For the CDR3, the DNA is TGTGCCAGCAGCGAGACCGGGACAGGGGGCATTACCGGCCACTCTTCATTC.

This chain uses TRBV25-1 with TRBJ2-1; D could derive from TRBD1 or TRBD2 (5 bases each). Trimming removed 4 bases at V and 9 bases at J, with 28 bases between. Looked up from germline, CDR1 is MGHDK and CDR2 is SYGVNS. This CDR3 contains 18 residues. The CDR3 coding sequence is TGTGCCAGCAGTGCCCTAATCGGAAGGGGACGGACCTCAGGTGAGCAGTTCTTC. Translating gives CASSALIGRGRTSGEQFF.

In this sample, this clonotype turned up many times. V is TRBV29-1 and J is TRBJ1-1, with 11 bases lining up with TRBD1. Germline V gene sequence: CDR1 SQVTM, CDR2 ANQGSEA. This CDR3 has 15 amino acids. After removal of 7 bases from V and 1 base from J, the junction contained 8 bases not matched to a gene. The CDR3 nucleotides read TGCAGCGCCCGGACAGGGGGCGCGGGGAACACTGAAGCTTTCTTT. Amino acid sequence: CSARTGGAGNTEAFF.

The chain is built from TRBV6-2 or TRBV6-3 and TRBJ2-5; D might be TRBD1 or TRBD2, each matching 5 bases. Trimming left V 2 bases short and J 0 bases short, with 37 bases between. CDR1 and CDR2 (germline): MNHEY, SVGEGT. CDR3 length equals 24 residues. The chain's CDR3 is CASSYPSPIDGARVGLRDQETQYF. For the CDR3, the DNA is TGTGCCAGCAGTTACCCGAGCCCCATAGACGGGGCCAGGGTTGGTTTAAGGGACCAAGAGACCCAGTACTTC.

This clonotype has a handful of counts. V gene TRBV19 combines with J gene TRBJ2-6; possible D gene TRBD1, 6 bases. The V gene lost 6 bases and the J gene lost 3 bases, with 12 bases spanning the gap. The CDR3 contains 15 residues. CDR1 LNHDA and CDR2 SQIVND come from the germline V gene (reference sequence). The CDR3 DNA follows: TGTGCCAGTAGCGCCACAGGGAATGGGGCCAACGTCCTGACTTTC. This translates into CASSATGNGANVLTF.

The chain has TRBV28 and TRBJ1-1; 7 bases map to TRBD1. V dropped 6 bases and J dropped 6; count of bases not matched to a gene: 4. CDR3 size: 12 residues. Germline V gene lookup returns CDR1 MDHEN and CDR2 SYDVKM. The CDR3 loop reads CASSGRGSEAFF. CDR3 sequence (DNA): TGTGCCAGCAGCGGCAGGGGGTCTGAAGCTTTCTTT.

The chain joins TRBV28 to TRBJ2-2; D perhaps matches TRBD2 (7 bases). The V end was cut by 10 bases, the J end by 0 bases, with 18 bases between. CDR3 length: 16 amino acids. The V gene's germline CDR1 is MDHEN and CDR2 SYDVKM. CDR3 amino acids: CATNGGAYANTGELFF. DNA for the CDR3: TGTGCCACCAATGGGGGGGCCTATGCGAACACCGGGGAGCTGTTTTTT.

This clonotype was counted between two and nine times. DNA for the CDR3: TGTGCCAGCTCACCAGCGACCAGGGGGGTTAGTGAGCAGTTCTTC. It is translated as CASSPATRGVSEQFF. The chain recombines TRBV18 with TRBJ2-1; possibly TRBD1 for D (7 bases). The CDR3 has 15 amino acids. The V and J ends lost 2 bases and 9 bases respectively, with 17 bases between them. The germline gives CDR1 KGHSH, CDR2 LQKENI.

The chain uses TRBV18 and TRBJ2-7; D possibly corresponds to TRBD2 (6 bases). The CDR3 loop spans 15 amino acids. V lost 6 bases and J lost 3, with 18 bases in between. Germline CDR1 reads KGHSH; CDR2 reads LQKENI. In nucleotides, the CDR3 is TGTGCCAGCTCCAAAGAGAGGGGACTTCGCTACGAGCAGTACTTC. Translating it yields CASSKERGLRYEQYF.

This clonotype was detected only a few times. The chain uses TRBV12-3 or TRBV12-4 and TRBJ1-6; D remains ambiguous. This CDR3 is built from 13 residues. The ends were cut back, 6 bases at V and 12 bases at J, with 15 bases in the middle. Here the CDR3 DNA reads TGTGCCAGCAGCCTAGGCGCAGAGGTACCCCTCCACTTT. Protein sequence: CASSLGAEVPLHF.

This clonotype was seen a handful of times. The chain employs TRBV20-1 and TRBJ2-1, with TRBD2 identical over 9 bases. The ends lost 3 bases at V and 8 bases at J; junction bases unmatched: 8. This CDR3 spans 14 amino acids. Germline assignment: CDR1 DFQATT and CDR2 SNEGSKA (reference sequence). The CDR3 DNA follows: TGCAGTGCTAGTTGGCTAGCGGGAAAAGATGAGCAGTTCTTC. The encoded protein is CSASWLAGKDEQFF.

CDR3 region: CAMGPGTRRSQYF. The CDR3, as DNA: TGTGCCATGGGCCCCGGGACACGGCGTAGTCAGTACTTC. This chain joins TRBV13 and TRBJ2-4; D perhaps matches TRBD1 (6 bases). Trimming left V 10 bases short and J 12 bases short, with 22 bases between. CDR3 length: 13 amino acids. Germline V CDR1 and CDR2: PRHDT, FYEKMQ (reference sequence).

In its sample, this clonotype was seen many times. The junction does not match germline at one end; this may be a read error. The J gene is TRBJ1-2, the V gene TRBV5-1; no clear D gene. CDR1 SGHRS and CDR2 YFSETQ come from the germline V gene. The CDR3 sequence is 13 residues long. CDR3 sequence reads: CASSLAGDYGYTF. CDR3 sequence (DNA): TGTGCCAGCAGCTTAGCTGGGGACTATGGCTACACCTTC.

This clonotype was seen a handful of times. This chain uses TRBV11-1 with TRBJ1-1; TRBD1 might be the D (5 bases). The V and J ends lost 2 bases and 5 bases respectively, with 24 bases between them. The CDR3 length is 18 residues. The germline CDR1 and CDR2 sequences are SGHAT and FQDESV (reference sequence). The CDR3 protein is CASSLIVVWGKGKTEAFF. CDR3 nucleotides: TGTGCCAGCAGCTTAATAGTAGTCTGGGGTAAGGGGAAAACTGAAGCTTTCTTT.

The V call is TRBV7-9, the J call TRBJ2-1, with D possibly TRBD2 on 5 matching bases. The CDR3 extends over 16 amino acids. Trimming cost V 4 bases and J 2 bases, with 15 bases left between them. From germline, CDR1 is SEHNR and CDR2 FQNEAQ (reference sequence). The CDR3 reads CASSSAQVATYNEQFF. Here the CDR3 DNA reads TGTGCCAGCAGCTCCGCCCAAGTAGCGACCTACAATGAGCAGTTCTTC.

This clonotype was seen a handful of times. This sequence joins TRBV29-1 and TRBJ1-5; possibly TRBD1 for D (6 bases). CDR1 and CDR2 from the germline V gene are SQVTM and ANQGSEA. V lost 6 bases to trimming and J lost 4 bases, with 13 bases between them. The CDR3 consists of 13 residues. CDR3 DNA: TGCAGCGTGGCCGAGGGGGGGAATCAGCCCCAGCATTTT. This gives the protein CSVAEGGNQPQHF.

The chain links TRBV2 to TRBJ2-5; perhaps TRBD1 as D (6 bases). This CDR3 is built from 15 residues. With 10 bases removed from V and 2 bases from J, the gap between germline ends came to 20 bases. In germline, CDR1 is SNHLY, CDR2 FYNNEI. The CDR3 region is CATHRAPMTQETQYF. CDR3 sequence (DNA): TGTGCCACCCACAGGGCCCCCATGACACAAGAGACCCAGTACTTC.

The chain carries TRBV12-3 or TRBV12-4 and TRBJ2-1, with 12 bases fitting TRBD2. This CDR3 contains 15 residues. The J segment lost 8 bases and the V segment lost 1 base, leaving 3 bases of the junction unmatched. CDR3 sequence (DNA): TGTGCCAGCAGTTTAGGGACTAGCGGGGACTATGAGCAGTTCTTC. It translates to CASSLGTSGDYEQFF.

With respect to this clonotype: This may be a read error: a much more frequent sequence differs by one nucleotide. V is TRBV12-3 or TRBV12-4 and J is TRBJ2-7; D not certain. The CDR3 totals 12 residues. Trimming removed 2 bases from V and 3 bases from J, with 5 bases in between. CDR3 in amino acids: CASSLPNYEQYF. For the CDR3, the DNA is TGTGCCAGCAGTTTACCCAACTACGAGCAGTACTTC.

The chain combines TRBV10-2 with TRBJ1-2; tentatively, D is TRBD1 (6 bases). The germline V gene has CDR1 WSHSY and CDR2 SAAADI. Trimming cost V 0 bases and J 5 bases, with 10 bases left between them. The CDR3 totals 14 residues. CDR3 protein: CASSESQGRYGYTF. In DNA, the CDR3 is TGCGCCAGCAGTGAGTCGCAGGGGCGATATGGCTACACCTTC.

CDR3 in amino acids: CASSQDVGRGRPNEQFF. The CDR3 nucleotides are TGTGCCAGCAGCCAAGATGTTGGGCGGGGCAGGCCCAATGAGCAGTTCTTC. The chain carries TRBV4-2 and TRBJ2-1, with D possibly matching TRBD2 (6 bases). This CDR3 region has 17 residues. Germline V gene sequence: CDR1 LGHNA, CDR2 YNFKEQ. The germline V and J ends were trimmed by 0 bases and 6 bases, with 18 bases remaining between them.